This record concerns one TCR beta chain sequence. This entry is derived from a study of Ad26.COV2.S vaccination and SARS-CoV-2 variants. The data were produced by immunoSEQ multiplex PCR, yet TCRdb's version contains in-frame clones alone and is incomplete. In the table there are about 350,000 clones, approximately 90% of which are singletons. Sample treatment: 15 to 20 received Ad26.COV2.S at low or high dose, single or two shots; 5 received placebo; per-sample allocation not given. Day 63 after the first injection of vaccine or placebo was the sampling time. The CDR3 loop spans 18 amino acids. V lost 4 bases, J lost 0 bases, and 12 bases stayed unmatched. Germline V lookup: CDR1 LGHDT, CDR2 YNNKEL (reference sequence).

The rearrangement uses TRBV3-1 (or the pseudogene TRBV3-2) and TRBJ1-3, with 7 bases lining up with TRBD1. This TCR came from a person between 18 and 65 years old who received the Ad26.COV2.S COVID-19 vaccine or a placebo. Sequenced here: peripheral blood, sampled in a trial of Ad26.COV2.S vaccine versus placebo. CDR3 region: CASSRDSETFYSGNTIYF. CDR3 bases: TGTGCCAGCAGCCGGGACAGCGAGACTTTTTACTCTGGAAACACCATATATTTT.